This T cell receptor (beta chain) was recorded in a study of metastatic and nonmetastatic thyroid tumors. Study-wide background: Comparative analysis of repertoires was undertaken across blood and tumor or nodule tissue obtained from malignant and benign thyroid patients. General study points: According to reports, the diversity of TCR beta was significantly higher in malignant thyroid tumors than in benign nodules, and this held in both blood and tumor samples.

CDR1 is MNHEY, CDR2 SVGAGI, per germline. The V end was cut by 2 bases, the J end by 6 bases, with 19 bases between. CDR3 length: 16 residues. By share, this clone ranks as medium-sized (0.01 to 0.1%). Its antigen is as yet unknown. Every patient was untreated before thyroid surgery. Methods used by the authors: Across clinicopathological groups, CDR3 differences served as the basis for building a distant-metastasis classifier for papillary thyroid cancer. TCRdb recomputed clones from the PCR reads via MiXCR. Clone size and V and J calls follow TCRdb, not the original study. The table lists some 10,000 clones, roughly an eighth of them singletons, with about 12% in the top ten.

The gene calls are TRBV6-5 and TRBJ1-2; TRBD1 is a possible D gene (5 bases). The sequencing sample was made of blood. The receptor was derived from a female donor with papillary thyroid cancer or a benign thyroid nodule (not recorded which). Some clones in this sample may be carry-over from other donors' samples. The CDR3 DNA follows: TGTGCCAGCAGTTACGCCACAGGTCGCGGTGCAGATGGCTACACCTTC. Translating gives CASSYATGRGADGYTF.